This T cell receptor (beta chain) was sequenced in a study of a mutant IDH1 vaccine in newly diagnosed glioma. Study-wide background: Vaccines were first given 4-6 weeks after radiotherapy alone, or with temozolomide cycles. Treated patients, approximately 62% male and around 40% female, averaged 40.4 years of age.

Study-level findings and limits: Changes in the top peripheral T cell clonotypes seemingly had no bearing on pseudoprogression.

Sequencing used immunoSEQ multiplex PCR; TCRdb keeps in-frame clones, though not all of them. The sample contains nearly 35,000 clones, roughly 80% of which appear only once. The CDR3 extends over 13 amino acids. The ends were cut back, 5 bases at V and 2 bases at J, with 10 bases in the middle. Per germline, CDR1 SEHNR and CDR2 FQNEAQ (reference sequence). A remark on this clone: The antigen remains unidentified.

Time point: week 5, during vaccination. Each dose of the vaccine consisted of 300 ug of mutant IDH1 20-mer peptide, with topical imiquimod. The origin of this receptor is a young man with glioma. The input for sequencing was PBMCs, taken from a glioma patient whose treatment included an IDH1 peptide vaccine. V and J are TRBV7-9 and TRBJ2-7, with a weak D call TRBD2 (6 bases). DNA for the CDR3: TGTGCCAGCAGCCAATCTAGCGCCTACGAGCAGTACTTC. It codes for CASSQSSAYEQYF.